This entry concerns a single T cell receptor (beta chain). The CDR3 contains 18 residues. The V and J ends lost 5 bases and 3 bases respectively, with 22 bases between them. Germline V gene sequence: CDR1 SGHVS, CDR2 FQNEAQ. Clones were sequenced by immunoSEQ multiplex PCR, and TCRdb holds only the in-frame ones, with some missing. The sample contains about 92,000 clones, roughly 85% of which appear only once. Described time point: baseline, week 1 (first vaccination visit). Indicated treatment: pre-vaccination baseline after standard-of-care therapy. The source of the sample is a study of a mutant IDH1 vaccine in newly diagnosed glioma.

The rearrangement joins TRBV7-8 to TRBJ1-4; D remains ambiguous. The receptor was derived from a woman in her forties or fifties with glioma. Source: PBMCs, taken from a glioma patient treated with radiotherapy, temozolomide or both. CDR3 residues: CASSPAPWLGEANEKLFF. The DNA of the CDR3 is TGTGCCAGCAGCCCGGCCCCCTGGCTCGGGGAAGCTAATGAAAAACTGTTTTTT.